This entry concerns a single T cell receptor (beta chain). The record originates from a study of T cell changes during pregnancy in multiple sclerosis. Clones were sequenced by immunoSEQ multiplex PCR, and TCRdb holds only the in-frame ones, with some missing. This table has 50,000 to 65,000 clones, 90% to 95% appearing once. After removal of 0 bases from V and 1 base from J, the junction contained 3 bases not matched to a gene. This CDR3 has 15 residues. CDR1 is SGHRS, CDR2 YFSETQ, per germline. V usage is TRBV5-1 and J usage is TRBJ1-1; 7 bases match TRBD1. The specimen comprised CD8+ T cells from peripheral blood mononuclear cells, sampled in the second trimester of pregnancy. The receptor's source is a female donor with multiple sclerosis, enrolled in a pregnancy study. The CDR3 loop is CASSLVSGGNTEAFF. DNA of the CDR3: TGCGCCAGCAGCTTGGTGTCAGGGGGGAACACTGAAGCTTTCTTT.